This is a list of T cell receptor beta chains from one sample in a study of shared clonotypes between healthy human individuals. Clones were sequenced by immunoSEQ multiplex PCR, and TCRdb holds only the in-frame ones, with some missing. Of over a million clones in the sample, about 76% were seen once. The material sequenced was memory CD4+ T cells sorted from blood. All receptors derive from a young man in good health. The CDR3 runs from the conserved cysteine through the conserved F or W. Fields, in order: V gene, D gene, clone size, J gene, CDR3 protein, CDR3 DNA. A D gene is named only where the DNA matches it firmly. The size entry is marked missing in some rows and otherwise reads once, few, many or a size class.

TRBV28	.	once	TRBJ2-5	CASSLGGTVQETQYF	TGTGCCAGCAGTTTAGGGGGGACAGTCCAAGAGACCCAGTACTTC
TRBV4-3	.	.	TRBJ2-7	CASSQDSATYSYEQYF	TGCGCCAGCAGCCAAGATTCAGCCACGTACTCCTACGAGCAGTACTTC
TRBV18	TRBD1	few	TRBJ1-4	CASSPGQAGEKLFF	TGTGCCAGCTCACCAGGACAGGCGGGTGAAAAACTGTTTTTT
TRBV10-1	.	.	TRBJ2-2	CASSPIWSGELFF	TGCGCCAGCAGTCCGATATGGTCCGGGGAGCTGTTTTTT
TRBV30	.	once	TRBJ1-3	CAWSGLNTIYF	TGTGCCTGGAGTGGGTTGAACACCATATATTTT
TRBV18	TRBD1	.	TRBJ2-2	CASSPTGMGELFF	TGTGCCAGCTCACCGACAGGGATGGGGGAGCTGTTTTTT
TRBV9	TRBD1	.	TRBJ1-2	CASSAGQGGNYGYTF	TGTGCCAGCAGCGCCGGACAGGGGGGTAACTATGGCTACACCTTC
TRBV2	TRBD1	.	TRBJ1-2	CASSEGRGGGYTF	TGTGCCAGCAGTGAAGGACGAGGGGGCGGCTACACCTTC
TRBV7-6	TRBD2	.	TRBJ2-1	CASSSLAGAGSEQFF	TGTGCCAGCAGCTCCCTAGCGGGGGCGGGGAGTGAGCAGTTCTTC
TRBV12-1	.	.	TRBJ2-2	CASSFCRSGNTGELFF	TGTGCCAGCAGCTTTTGTCGTAGCGGAAACACCGGGGAGCTGTTTTTT
TRBV5-6	.	.	TRBJ2-7	CASSLGGDQPSYEQYF	TGTGCCAGCAGCTTGGGAGGGGACCAACCGTCCTACGAGCAGTACTTC
TRBV19	.	.	TRBJ2-6	CASRQGLSGANVLTF	TGTGCCAGCCGACAGGGACTCTCTGGGGCCAACGTCCTGACTTTC
TRBV11-2	TRBD2	.	TRBJ2-7	CASSILAGGAYEQYF	TGCGCCAGCAGCATACTAGCGGGAGGGGCCTACGAGCAGTACTTC
TRBV5-4	.	.	TRBJ1-2	CASSSLLRGAINYGYTF	TGTGCCAGCAGCTCCCTCCTCAGGGGCGCTATTAACTATGGCTACACCTTC
TRBV2	TRBD1	.	TRBJ2-4	CASRPGQGMVQYF	TGTGCCAGCAGGCCAGGACAGGGAATGGTTCAGTACTTC
TRBV10-3	.	.	TRBJ1-2	CAIRTSGRNYGYTF	TGTGCCATCAGGACATCGGGCAGGAACTATGGCTACACCTTC
TRBV9	.	.	TRBJ2-7	CASSENPGSTYEQYF	TGTGCCAGCAGCGAAAACCCGGGCTCCACCTACGAGCAGTACTTC